The rows below give T cell receptor beta chains drawn from one sample of a study of T cells in Graves' hyperthyroidism and ophthalmopathy. Using its own MiXCR run on the multiplex PCR reads, TCRdb lists one record per CDR3 protein. Of 500,000 or so distinct CDR3 sequences listed, under 20% were seen once; the top ten hold around 17%. Specimen: blood. The receptor set was obtained from a woman in her late teens or twenties with Graves' ophthalmopathy. Each CDR3 is given with its conserved first and last residue. A D gene is named only where the DNA matches it firmly. Clone size, where shown, is once, few, many, or a class for clones that have expanded.

j_call,d_call,clone_size,cdr3_length,v_call,cdr3_nt,cdr3_aa
TRBJ1-2,-,many,14,TRBV5-6,TGTGCCAGCAGCTTGCAATCGGGGATACGGGGCTACACCTTC,CASSLQSGIRGYTF
TRBJ2-1,TRBD2,few,15,TRBV6-1,TGTGCCAGCAGTGGGGGGACTAGCGGTGTTAATGAGCAGTTCTTC,CASSGGTSGVNEQFF
TRBJ1-2,TRBD1,many,16,TRBV18,TGTGCCAGCTCACTTGGGACAGGTCCCGTCAACTATGGCTACACCTTC,CASSLGTGPVNYGYTF
TRBJ2-1,TRBD2,few,17,TRBV15,TGTGCCACCAGCAGAGATCTGAGTAGCGGGTGGCTCAATGAGCAGTTCTTC,CATSRDLSSGWLNEQFF
TRBJ1-2,-,-,14,TRBV19,TGTGCCAGTAGCATCCCGCCAGGGTTCGGTGGCTACACCTTC,CASSIPPGFGGYTF
TRBJ2-5,-,-,14,TRBV28,TGTGCCAGCAGGCCAGGCGGTATGGGGGAGACCCAGTACTTC,CASRPGGMGETQYF
TRBJ2-7,TRBD1,many,15,TRBV12-3/TRBV12-4,TGTGCCAGCAGTTTACGGGGACAGGTCTCCTACGAGCAGTACTTC,CASSLRGQVSYEQYF
TRBJ2-2,TRBD2,few,17,TRBV29-1,TGCAGCGTGCCGGGACTAGCGGGAGGGTCGAGCACCGGGGAGCTGTTTTTT,CSVPGLAGGSSTGELFF
TRBJ2-7,-,many,15,TRBV20-1,TGCAGTGCTAGAGGAGCGGCGGGACCGTCCTACGAGCAGTACTTC,CSARGAAGPSYEQYF
TRBJ2-7,-,many,14,TRBV11-2,TGTGCCAGCAGCTCTGTTGGGAGACAAGGCGAGCAGTACTTC,CASSSVGRQGEQYF
TRBJ1-6,-,many,16,TRBV5-1,TGCGCCAGCAGCTTGGATTCGTCAGGGGTAGGATCACCCCTCCACTTT,CASSLDSSGVGSPLHF
TRBJ1-5,-,-,16,TRBV7-8,TGTGCCAGCAGTTTACGGGACATCCCTTCCAATCAGCCCCAGCATTTT,CASSLRDIPSNQPQHF
TRBJ1-2,TRBD1,once,13,TRBV20-1,TGCAGTGCTAGACAAGGACAGGGGGTAGGCTACACCTTC,CSARQGQGVGYTF
TRBJ2-7,TRBD1,-,14,TRBV20-1,TGCAGTGCTGAGAAGGGGGACAGGGTGTACGAGCAGTACTTC,CSAEKGDRVYEQYF
TRBJ1-1,TRBD1,many,16,TRBV11-1,TGTGCCAGCAGGGCAGGGAGGGGGCCGGCGAACACTGAAGCTTTCTTT,CASRAGRGPANTEAFF
TRBJ2-5,TRBD2,many,17,TRBV10-3,TGTGCCATCAGTGAGTCGGCGGGAGGGCCGGAGTCAGAGACCCAGTACTTC,CAISESAGGPESETQYF
TRBJ1-3,-,-,12,TRBV24-1,TGTGCCACCAGTGATGGGGGAAACACCATATATTTT,CATSDGGNTIYF
TRBJ2-3,TRBD1,many,16,TRBV28,TGTGCCAGCAGTCCGGCGACAGGGGGAAGCACAGATACGCAGTATTTT,CASSPATGGSTDTQYF
TRBJ2-5,-,-,15,TRBV28,TGTGCCAGCAGTTTATCCTACCGGGACACCGGGACCCAGTACTTC,CASSLSYRDTGTQYF
TRBJ2-7,-,many,13,TRBV28,TGTGCCAGCAGCATTGCTACCTCCTACGAGCAGTACTTC,CASSIATSYEQYF
TRBJ2-7,TRBD1,many,15,TRBV28,TGTGCCAGCAGTTTCCGGGACAGGGAATACTACGAGCAGTACTTC,CASSFRDREYYEQYF
TRBJ2-3,-,few,16,TRBV15,TGTGCCACCAGCAGAGCGAAGACAGTGAGCACAGATACGCAGTATTTT,CATSRAKTVSTDTQYF
TRBJ2-7,TRBD2,-,15,TRBV4-1,TGCGCCAGCAGCTTACTGAGGACTAGTATCTACGAGCAGTACTTC,CASSLLRTSIYEQYF
TRBJ1-3,-,few,15,TRBV3-1,TGTGCCAGCAGCGCCGCCGGGGGGTACGGAAACACCATATATTTT,CASSAAGGYGNTIYF
TRBJ2-7,TRBD1,many,15,TRBV27,TGTGCCAGCAATCGAGGACAGGGGCTATTCTACGAGCAGTACTTC,CASNRGQGLFYEQYF
TRBJ2-7,-,-,11,TRBV2,TGTGCCAGCAGTCCCGCTAGGGAGCAGTACTTC,CASSPAREQYF
TRBJ2-1,TRBD1,-,16,TRBV5-1,TGCGCCAGCAGCTTGGGAGGGACAGGGTGGGGCAATGAGCAGTTCTTC,CASSLGGTGWGNEQFF
TRBJ2-7,-,many,14,TRBV18,TGTGCCAGCTCACCACCAGGGACATTTTACGAGCAGTACTTC,CASSPPGTFYEQYF
TRBJ1-1,-,-,14,TRBV20-1,TGCAGTGCTCCTAAGGGGTCAATGAACACTGAAGCTTTCTTT,CSAPKGSMNTEAFF
TRBJ2-2,TRBD2,few,14,TRBV2,TGTGCCAGTCACACTAGCGGGAGGACCGGGGAGCTGTTTTTT,CASHTSGRTGELFF
TRBJ2-3,-,many,15,TRBV28,TGTGCCAGCAGTTTCCCCCTCGGAAGCACAGATACGCAGTATTTT,CASSFPLGSTDTQYF
TRBJ2-1,-,-,14,TRBV15,TGTGCCACCAGCAGACCGGGACCGAGCAATGAGCAGTTCTTC,CATSRPGPSNEQFF
TRBJ1-5,TRBD1,-,13,TRBV10-2,TGCGCCAGCACCAGGGGGGCAGAGCAGCCCCAGCATTTT,CASTRGAEQPQHF
TRBJ2-7,-,-,14,TRBV4-1,TGCGCCAGCAGCCAAGATAGAAAATCGGGCGAGCAGTACTTC,CASSQDRKSGEQYF
TRBJ2-7,-,few,16,TRBV5-1,TGCGCCAGCAGCTTGGAGTTGGCTGATGCCTCCTACGAGCAGTACTTC,CASSLELADASYEQYF
TRBJ2-7,-,many,13,TRBV20-1,TGCAGTGCTAGGACAAGGGGCATCTACGAGCAGTACTTC,CSARTRGIYEQYF
TRBJ1-1,-,few,13,TRBV10-3,TGTGCCATAAGACAGAACCTGAACACTGAAGCTTTCTTT,CAIRQNLNTEAFF